This TCR beta chain was captured in a study of Siglec-9 on CD8 T cells in melanoma. Study results and caveats: An effector memory CD8+ T-cell subset seemingly accumulating in melanoma was reportedly marked and regulated by Siglec-9.

Germline V gene data show CDR1 as KGHSH and CDR2 as LQKENI. The CDR3 is made up of 16 amino acids. V was clipped by 6 bases and J by 0 bases, with 15 bases between them. TCRdb's table, derived via immunoSEQ multiplex PCR, lists solely in-frame clones and lacks some. The sample holds some 39,000 clones, approximately 84% seen once. As regards this clone: What it recognizes is unknown.

The genes are TRBV18 and TRBJ2-1, with TRBD1 as a possible D gene (6 bases). This TCR was recovered from a human donor in good health. The sequencing sample was made of Siglec-9- CD8+ T cells sorted from blood. The CDR3: CASSPRGPRSYNEQFF. As DNA, the CDR3 is TGTGCCAGCTCCCCCAGGGGTCCCCGCTCCTACAATGAGCAGTTCTTC.